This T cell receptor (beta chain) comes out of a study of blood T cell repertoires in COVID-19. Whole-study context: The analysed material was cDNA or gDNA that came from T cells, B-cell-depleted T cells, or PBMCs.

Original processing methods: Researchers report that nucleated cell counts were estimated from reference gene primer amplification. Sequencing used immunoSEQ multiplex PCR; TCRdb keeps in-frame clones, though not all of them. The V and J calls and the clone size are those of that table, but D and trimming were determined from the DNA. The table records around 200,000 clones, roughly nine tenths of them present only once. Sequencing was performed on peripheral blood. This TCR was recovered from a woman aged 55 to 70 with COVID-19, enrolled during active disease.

CDR3 loop: CSVDIQETQYF. The CDR3 nucleotides read TGCAGCGTTGATATCCAAGAGACCCAGTACTTC. This chain links TRBV29-1 with TRBJ2-5; D is undetermined. V lost 3 bases, J lost 1 base, and 3 bases lay in between. The CDR3 runs to 11 residues. Germline loops: CDR1 SQVTM, CDR2 ANQGSEA.